Included here is one T cell receptor beta chain sequence, with context. This is likely a read error, given that the CDR3 carries no conserved phenylalanine or tryptophan at its end. This entry comes from a study of tumor-infiltrating lymphocytes in primary liver carcinoma. From unsorted bulk tissue weighing about 18-30 mg, DNA and RNA were co-extracted. The germline CDR1 and CDR2 sequences are SGHNT and YENEEA. The CDR3 is 15 amino acids. V shed 11 bases and J 8 bases; nucleotides not matched to a gene: 11. Synthesis of TCR beta cDNA was carried out from approximately 500 ng total RNA with a constant-region primer. Slightly modified ARM-PCR, run as three nested multiplex PCR rounds, produced the TCR beta libraries. Two initial PCR rounds of around 10 cycles each paired TRBV1-TRBV30 forward primers with a C-beta reverse primer. MiXCR, run by TCRdb on the multiplex PCR reads, gives a single entry per CDR3 protein. This sample yields tens of thousands of distinct CDR3 sequences, of which 70% to 90% are seen a single time; less than 40% belongs to the top ten.

The specimen sequenced was liver tumor tissue from sampling region 2. This sample's subset: tumor region T2, inferior pole. The TCR originated in a woman in her twenties or thirties with primary liver carcinoma and hepatitis B virus infection. The gene calls are TRBV11-3 and TRBJ2-1; 14 nucleotides line up with TRBD2. The CDR3 DNA reads TGTGCCGGCGGCCGACTAGCGGGGGGGGGGTATGAGCAGTTCATC. Translated: CAGGRLAGGGYEQFI.